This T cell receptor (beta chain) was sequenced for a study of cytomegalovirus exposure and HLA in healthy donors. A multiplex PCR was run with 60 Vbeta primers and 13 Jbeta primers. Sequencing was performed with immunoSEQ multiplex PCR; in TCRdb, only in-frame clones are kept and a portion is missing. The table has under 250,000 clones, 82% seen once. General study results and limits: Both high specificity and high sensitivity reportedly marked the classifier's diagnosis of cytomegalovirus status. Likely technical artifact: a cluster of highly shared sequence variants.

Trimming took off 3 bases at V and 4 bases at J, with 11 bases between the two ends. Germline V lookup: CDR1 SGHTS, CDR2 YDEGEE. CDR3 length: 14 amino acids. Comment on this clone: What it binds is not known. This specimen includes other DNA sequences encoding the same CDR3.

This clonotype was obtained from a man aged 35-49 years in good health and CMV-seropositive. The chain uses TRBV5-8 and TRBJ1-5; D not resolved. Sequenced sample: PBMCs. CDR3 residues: CASSWTGNNQPQHF. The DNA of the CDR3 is TGTGCCAGCAGCTGGACGGGGAATAATCAGCCCCAGCATTTT.